The 8 T cell receptor beta chains presented below share a single source sample, sequenced in a study of early T cells in non-severe SARS-CoV-2 infection. One entry per CDR3 protein, called by TCRdb with MiXCR from the 5' RACE reads. The sample has more than 60,000 distinct CDR3 sequences; roughly 12% are singletons. The sample in question was whole blood, obtained at baseline. The receptor set was obtained from an adult who was a healthcare worker with PCR-confirmed SARS-CoV-2 infection or an uninfected control (not recorded which).

In its sample, this clonotype was seen many times. The genes are TRBV4-1 and TRBJ2-1; D possibly uses TRBD1 or TRBD2 (5 bases each). Trimming cost V 4 bases and J 0 bases, with 10 bases left between them. The CDR3 runs 15 residues. Looked up from germline, CDR1 is MGHRA and CDR2 is YSYEKL. This CDR3 is CASSRDPSSYNEQFF. In DNA form, the CDR3 reads TGCGCCAGCAGCCGGGACCCTAGCTCCTACAATGAGCAGTTCTTC.

This clonotype was seen many times. V is TRBV2 and J is TRBJ2-2; no definite D call. The CDR3 has 13 amino acids. Trimming took off 7 bases at V and 0 bases at J, with 6 bases between the two ends. The V gene's germline CDR1 is SNHLY and CDR2 FYNNEI. CDR3 in DNA: TGTGCCAGCATGGAGACGAACACCGGGGAGCTGTTTTTT. Translated, it gives CASMETNTGELFF. Based on the CDR3 plus reference TRBV2 and TRBJ2-2, the full variable domain is EPEVTQTPSHQVTQMGQEVILRCVPISNHLYFYWYRQILGQKVEFLVSFYNNEISEKSEIFDDQFSVERPDGSNFTLKIRSTKLEDSAMYFCASMETNTGELFFGEGSRLTVL.

V gene TRBV20-1 combines with J gene TRBJ1-2; TRBD1 matches 7 bases. The CDR3 is 13 residues long. CDR1 and CDR2 from the germline V gene are DFQATT and SNEGSKA (reference sequence). J was trimmed by 0 bases and V by 5 bases; bases with no gene match: 3. The CDR3, as DNA: TGCAGTGCTGGGACAGCAACTAACTATGGCTACACCTTC. This sequence encodes CSAGTATNYGYTF.

The V gene is TRBV7-8, the J gene TRBJ1-3, with no clear D. Looked up from germline, CDR1 is SGHVS and CDR2 is FQNEAQ. The CDR3 has 14 amino acids. Trimming took off 4 bases at V and 3 bases at J, with 10 bases between the two ends. This CDR3 is CASSSSPSGNTIYF. CDR3 nucleotide sequence: TGTGCCAGCAGCTCCAGCCCCAGTGGAAACACCATATATTTT.

Many counts were recorded for this clonotype. CDR3 sequence: CASSLPGQSYGYTF. As DNA, the CDR3 is TGTGCCAGCAGCCTTCCCGGACAGTCGTATGGCTACACCTTC. This chain joins TRBV7-2 and TRBJ1-2; tentative D call: TRBD1 (6 bases). V dropped 5 bases and J dropped 5 bases, with 15 bases sitting between them. This CDR3 is 14 amino acids long. Germline CDR1 SGHTA, CDR2 FQGNSA.

This clonotype was seen more than once but under ten times. The chain couples TRBV11-2 to TRBJ2-1, with TRBD1 as a possible D gene (7 bases). V was cut by 4 bases and J by 6 bases, with 16 bases left in between. The CDR3 totals 15 residues. From germline, CDR1 is SGHAT and CDR2 FQNNGV. The CDR3 DNA sequence: TGTGCCAGCAGCTCGCCGACAGGGAGGTTCAATGAGCAGTTCTTC. Translating gives CASSSPTGRFNEQFF.

V and J are TRBV4-1 and TRBJ1-5; no definite D call. Germline V gives CDR1 MGHRA, CDR2 YSYEKL. With 0 bases removed from V and 0 bases from J, the gap between germline ends came to 24 bases. This CDR3 contains 21 residues. The CDR3 DNA sequence: TGCGCCAGCAGCCAAGATTTCGCCCGACTGAACCCCAACCCTAGCAATCAGCCCCAGCATTTT. Translated, it gives CASSQDFARLNPNPSNQPQHF.

The J gene is TRBJ2-7, the V gene TRBV4-1, with D perhaps assigned TRBD1 or TRBD2 (5 bases each). This CDR3 has 14 amino acids. Trimming removed 4 bases at V and 3 bases at J, with 13 bases between. The germline CDR1 and CDR2 sequences are MGHRA and YSYEKL. The CDR3 sequence: CASSPGTGNYEQYF. The CDR3 nucleotides are TGCGCCAGCAGCCCCGGGACGGGGAACTACGAGCAGTACTTC.